The TCR beta chain under discussion was sequenced for a study of neurological immune-mediated disorders (dated by TCRdb to the late 2010s). Looking at the study overall: Among the roughly 34 multiple sclerosis patients, relapsing-remitting MS was present in around 30 and secondary progressive MS was present in 3. Using UMI-based sequencing, the study compared peripheral blood TCR-beta repertoires from patients with HTLV-I-associated myelopathy (HAM/TSP), patients with multiple sclerosis, and healthy controls. Alongside PBMC samples, the set of 106 TCR-beta libraries contained longitudinal samples, technical triplicates, and paired CD4+ and CD8+ T-cell subsets that had been sorted. The cohort included approximately 68 subjects: approximately 14 with HAM/TSP, around 34 with multiple sclerosis, and 20 or so healthy controls. What the research found in general, with its limitations: The MS cluster was not associated with any clinical or MRI features, and the authors stated that larger cohorts are needed. Across subjects, expanded clones never shared an identical CDR3 amino acid sequence, which suggests that the TCR-beta repertoires in every group were private. In phylogenetic analysis, the repertoires of 18 of 34 MS patients grouped into a cluster of related CDR3 sequences, which suggests a possible signature at the repertoire level. The highest TCR clonal expansion was observed in HAM/TSP patients, whereas the lowest was observed in MS patients, even when compared with healthy controls.

This clonotype was detected many times. Its antigen remains undetermined. Base qualities were left out, and no much larger clone turns up one base away. cDNA was synthesized by template-switch 5'RACE using a primer carrying a 10-nucleotide random unique molecular identifier by which each TCR transcript was tagged. Each sequencing run produced over 160 million TCR-beta sequences covering 15-18 subjects. Total RNA was extracted with the RNeasy kit. Using the KAPA Real-time Library Amplification kit, TCR-beta VDJ regions were amplified with primers for the TCR constant region and the 5'RACE anchor. A first PCR added sample indexes and Illumina adaptors, and a second PCR then raised library yield. After Ampure bead purification, the TCR product of roughly 650 bp was size-selected on a 2% E-gel SizeSelection system. Before pooling, library quality was assessed on a Bioanalyzer, concentration was determined with Qubit, and library quantification was performed with the Kapa Library Quantification kit. Libraries were sequenced paired-end 2 x 150 bp on an Illumina HiSeq 2500. To increase sequence diversity, about 25-30% phiX was spiked into each library pool. As for how the authors treated the data: Quality-filtered reads were processed with the UMI-based MiGEC pipeline, which removed over 75% of raw TCR sequences during error correction. IMGT germline references were used for alignment of VDJ genes, and clonotypes were defined by a unique CDR3 amino acid sequence together with V-J genes. Clonal expansion, Shannon diversity and CDR3 relatedness were evaluated with VDJtools (CalcPairwiseDistances, ClusterSamples), while phylogenetic trees were built in CLCbio workbench. Expanded clones were defined as having at least 8 unique UMIs, based on coefficient-of-variation modelling across technical triplicates. TCRdb trimmed public reads at Q25 via fastp, called clones via MiXCR and kept in-frame beta chains. Each entry merges the rows of one CDR3 protein and shows their most common DNA and genes. The V and J calls come from TCRdb's annotation, not from the publication. The sample contains approximately 100,000 distinct CDR3 sequences, under 4.5% of them found a single time. Less than 3.5% of the sample lies in the top ten.

Libraries from unsorted PBMCs were made from 2 million PBMCs kept in RNAlater at -80 degrees C until RNA extraction. The multiple sclerosis patients were enrolled in a US clinical protocol that used magnetic resonance imaging to evaluate disease progression. Peripheral blood was subjected to Ficoll-Hypaque density gradient centrifugation to isolate PBMCs, which were then cryopreserved in liquid nitrogen. Sample: PBMCs. This sequence was found in a woman aged 50 to 60 with multiple sclerosis.

The nucleotide sequence reads as follows: TGTGCCACCAGCAGCCACACTAGCGGGGCCTACAATGAGCAGTTCTTC. Its protein is CATSSHTSGAYNEQFF. The V gene is TRBV15 and the J gene is TRBJ2-1; the junction holds 10 bases that match TRBD2. The germline V gene (reference sequence) yields LNHNV for CDR1 and YYDKDF for CDR2. Trimming takes 3 bases off V and 2 bases off J; junction bases not matched to a gene: 4. Taken from cysteine to phenylalanine, the CDR3 has 16 residues. The retained sequence is limited to the CDR3, 48 bases, with the frame set at the first base. Where the CDR3 stops, the reference TRBV15 and TRBJ2-1 genes take over; the full variable domain is DAMVIQNPRYQVTQFGKPVTLSCSQTLNHNVMYWYQQKSSQAPKLLFHYYDKDFNNEADTPDNFQSRRPNTSFCFLDIRSPGLGDTAMYLCATSSHTSGAYNEQFFGPGTRLTVL.